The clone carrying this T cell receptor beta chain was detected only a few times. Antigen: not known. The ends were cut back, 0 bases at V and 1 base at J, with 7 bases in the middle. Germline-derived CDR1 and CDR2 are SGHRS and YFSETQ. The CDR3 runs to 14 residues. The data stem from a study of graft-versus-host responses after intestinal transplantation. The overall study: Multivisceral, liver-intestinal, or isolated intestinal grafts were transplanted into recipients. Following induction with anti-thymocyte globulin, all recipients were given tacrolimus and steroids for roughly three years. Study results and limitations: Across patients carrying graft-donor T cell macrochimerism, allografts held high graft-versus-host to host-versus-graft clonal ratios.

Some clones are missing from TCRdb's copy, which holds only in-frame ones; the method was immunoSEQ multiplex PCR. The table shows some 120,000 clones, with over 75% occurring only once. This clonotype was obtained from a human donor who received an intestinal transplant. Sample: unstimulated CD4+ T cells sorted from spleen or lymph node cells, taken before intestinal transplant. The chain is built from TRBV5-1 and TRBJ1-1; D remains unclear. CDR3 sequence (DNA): TGCGCCAGCAGCTTGGTTGTAGCGAACACTGAAGCTTTCTTT. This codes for CASSLVVANTEAFF.